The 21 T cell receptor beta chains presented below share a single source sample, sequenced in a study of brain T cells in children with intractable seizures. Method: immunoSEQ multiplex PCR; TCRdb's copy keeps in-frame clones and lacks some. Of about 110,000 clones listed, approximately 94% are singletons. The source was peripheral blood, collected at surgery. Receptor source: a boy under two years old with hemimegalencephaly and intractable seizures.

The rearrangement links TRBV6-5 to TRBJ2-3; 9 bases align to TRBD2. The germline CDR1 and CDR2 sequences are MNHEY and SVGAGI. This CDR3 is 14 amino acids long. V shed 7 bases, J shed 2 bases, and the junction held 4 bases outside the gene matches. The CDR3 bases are TGTGCCAGCACCGGACTAGCGCCCACAGATACGCAGTATTTT. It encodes CASTGLAPTDTQYF.

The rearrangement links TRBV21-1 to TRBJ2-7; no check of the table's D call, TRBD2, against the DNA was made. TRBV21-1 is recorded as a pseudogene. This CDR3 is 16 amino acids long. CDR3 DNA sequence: TGTGCCAGCAGCAAAGAGGGGGGCGGGAGTAGGTACGAGCAGTACTTC. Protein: CASSKEGGGSRYEQYF.

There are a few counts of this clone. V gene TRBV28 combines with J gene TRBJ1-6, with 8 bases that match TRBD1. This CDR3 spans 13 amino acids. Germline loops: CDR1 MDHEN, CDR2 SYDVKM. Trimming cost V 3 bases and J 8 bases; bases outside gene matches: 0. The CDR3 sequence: CASSFRGHSPLHF. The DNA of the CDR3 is TGTGCCAGCAGTTTCAGGGGGCATTCACCCCTCCACTTT.

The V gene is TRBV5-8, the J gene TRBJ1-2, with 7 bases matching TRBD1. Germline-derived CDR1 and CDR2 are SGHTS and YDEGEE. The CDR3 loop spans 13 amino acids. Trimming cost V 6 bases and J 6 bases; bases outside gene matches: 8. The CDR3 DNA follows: TGTGCCAGCAACCCAAGGGGGCTTGATGGCTACACCTTC. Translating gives CASNPRGLDGYTF.

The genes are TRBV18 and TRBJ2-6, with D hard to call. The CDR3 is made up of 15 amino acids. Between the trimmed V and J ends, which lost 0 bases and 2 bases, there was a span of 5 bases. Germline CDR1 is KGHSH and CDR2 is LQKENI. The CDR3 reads CASSPPGAGANVLTF. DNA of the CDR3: TGTGCCAGCTCACCACCAGGTGCTGGGGCCAACGTCCTGACTTTC.

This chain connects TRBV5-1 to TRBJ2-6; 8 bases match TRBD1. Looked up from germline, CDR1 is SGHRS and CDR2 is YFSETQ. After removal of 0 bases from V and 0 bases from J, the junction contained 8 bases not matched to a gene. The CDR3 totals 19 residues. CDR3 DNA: TGCGCCAGCAGCTTGGCCCTCTTGACAGGGGCCTCTGGGGCCAACGTCCTGACTTTC. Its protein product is CASSLALLTGASGANVLTF.

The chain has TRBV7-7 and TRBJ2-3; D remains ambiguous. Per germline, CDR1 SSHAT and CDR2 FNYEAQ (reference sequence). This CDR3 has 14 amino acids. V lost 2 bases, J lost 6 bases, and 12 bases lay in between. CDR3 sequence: CASSLSSFSDTQYF. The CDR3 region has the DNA TGTGCCAGCAGCTTAAGTAGTTTTTCGGATACGCAGTATTTT.

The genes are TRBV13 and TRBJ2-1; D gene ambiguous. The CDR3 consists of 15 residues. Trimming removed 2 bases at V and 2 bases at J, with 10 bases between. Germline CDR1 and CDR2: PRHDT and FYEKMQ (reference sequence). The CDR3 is CASSLRANAYNEQFF. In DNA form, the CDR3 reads TGTGCCAGCAGCTTAAGGGCGAACGCCTACAATGAGCAGTTCTTC.

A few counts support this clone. The CDR3 DNA reads as TGTGCCAGCAGCCTATACAGGGGGCTGGGCGAGCAGTACTTC. Protein sequence: CASSLYRGLGEQYF. The chain links TRBV7-9 to TRBJ2-7; 9 nucleotides align to TRBD1. Trimming took 5 bases from V and 6 from J; bases not matched to a gene: 8. This CDR3 comprises 14 residues. The germline V gene has CDR1 SEHNR and CDR2 FQNEAQ (reference sequence).

The CDR3 DNA is TGCGCCAGCAGCTTGGCGACTGCCCGCTACGAGCAGTACTTC. Translation: CASSLATARYEQYF. This rearrangement joins TRBV5-1 to TRBJ2-7; D not resolved. The ends were cut back, 0 bases at V and 3 bases at J, with 10 bases in the middle. The CDR3 has 14 amino acids. Germline assignment: CDR1 SGHRS and CDR2 YFSETQ.

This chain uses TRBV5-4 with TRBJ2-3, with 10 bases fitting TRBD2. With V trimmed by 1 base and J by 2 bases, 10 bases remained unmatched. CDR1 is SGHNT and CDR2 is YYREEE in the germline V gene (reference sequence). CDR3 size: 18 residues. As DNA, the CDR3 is TGTGCCAGCAGCTTGAATAGTGGGCTAGCGGGAGCCACAGATACGCAGTATTTT. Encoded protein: CASSLNSGLAGATDTQYF.

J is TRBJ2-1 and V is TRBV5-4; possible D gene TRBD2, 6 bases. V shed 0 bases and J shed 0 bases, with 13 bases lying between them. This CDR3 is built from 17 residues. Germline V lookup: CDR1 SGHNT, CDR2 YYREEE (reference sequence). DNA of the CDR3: TGTGCCAGCAGCTTGGGGGTAGCGGTTAGCTCCTACAATGAGCAGTTCTTC. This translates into CASSLGVAVSSYNEQFF.

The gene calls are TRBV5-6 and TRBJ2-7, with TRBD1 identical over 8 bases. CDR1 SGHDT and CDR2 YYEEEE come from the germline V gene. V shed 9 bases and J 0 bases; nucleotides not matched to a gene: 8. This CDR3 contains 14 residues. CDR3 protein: CATQSGTGSYEQYF. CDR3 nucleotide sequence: TGTGCCACACAGTCGGGGACAGGCTCCTACGAGCAGTACTTC.

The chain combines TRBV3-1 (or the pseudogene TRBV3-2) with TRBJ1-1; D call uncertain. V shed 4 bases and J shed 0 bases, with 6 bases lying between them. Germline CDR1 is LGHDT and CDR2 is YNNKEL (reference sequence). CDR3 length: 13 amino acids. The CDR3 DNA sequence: TGTGCCAGCAGCCCTCTTATGAACACTGAAGCTTTCTTT. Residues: CASSPLMNTEAFF.

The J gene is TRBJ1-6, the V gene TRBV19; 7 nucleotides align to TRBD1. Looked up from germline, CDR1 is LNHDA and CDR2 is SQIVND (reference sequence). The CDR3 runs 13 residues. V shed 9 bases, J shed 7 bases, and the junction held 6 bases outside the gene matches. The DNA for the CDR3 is TGTGCCAGCTCCCCGGGACAGAATTCACCCCTCCACTTT. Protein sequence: CASSPGQNSPLHF.

CDR3 in amino acids: CASSYSGPHLYNEQFF. CDR3 bases: TGTGCCAGCAGTTACTCGGGACCACACCTCTACAATGAGCAGTTCTTC. The rearrangement joins TRBV6-2 or TRBV6-3 to TRBJ2-1, with D tentatively TRBD1 or TRBD2 (5 bases each). There are 16 residues in the CDR3. V gave up 0 bases and J gave up 3 bases, with 12 bases separating them. Germline loops: CDR1 MNHEY, CDR2 SVGEGT.

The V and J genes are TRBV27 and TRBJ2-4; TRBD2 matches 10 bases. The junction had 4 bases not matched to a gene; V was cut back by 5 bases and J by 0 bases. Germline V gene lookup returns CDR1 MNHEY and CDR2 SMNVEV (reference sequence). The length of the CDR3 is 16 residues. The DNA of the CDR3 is TGTGCCAGCAGTCGACTAGCGGGCGGAGCCAAAAACATTCAGTACTTC. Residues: CASSRLAGGAKNIQYF.

CDR3 amino acids: CATSITSGIAEQFF. The DNA for the CDR3 is TGTGCCACCAGCATAACTAGCGGGATAGCTGAGCAGTTCTTC. The genes are TRBV15 and TRBJ2-1, with 10 bases aligning to TRBD2. Per germline, CDR1 LNHNV and CDR2 YYDKDF (reference sequence). This CDR3 spans 14 amino acids. With 4 bases clipped from V and 9 bases from J, the junction kept 6 bases outside the gene matches.

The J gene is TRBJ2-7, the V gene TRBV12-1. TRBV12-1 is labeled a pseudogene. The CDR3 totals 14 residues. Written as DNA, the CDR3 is TGTGCCAGCAGCTTTGTGGGGACGTGCCACGAGCAGTACTTC. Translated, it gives CASSFVGTCHEQYF.

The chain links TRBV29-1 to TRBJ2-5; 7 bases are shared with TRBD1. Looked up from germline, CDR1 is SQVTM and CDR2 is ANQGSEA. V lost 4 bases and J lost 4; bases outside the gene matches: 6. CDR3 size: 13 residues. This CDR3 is CSVARGRRETQYF. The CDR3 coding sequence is TGCAGCGTTGCGAGGGGGCGCCGAGAGACCCAGTACTTC.

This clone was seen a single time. For the CDR3, the DNA is TGTGCCAGTAGTATCAACCCCCCCGGGCGGGAGACCCAGTACTTC. Protein sequence: CASSINPPGRETQYF. The gene calls are TRBV19 and TRBJ2-5; D is unclear. The CDR3 has 15 residues. V was shortened by 3 bases and J by 5 bases, with 16 bases between the two germline ends. Germline V CDR1 and CDR2: LNHDA, SQIVND (reference sequence).